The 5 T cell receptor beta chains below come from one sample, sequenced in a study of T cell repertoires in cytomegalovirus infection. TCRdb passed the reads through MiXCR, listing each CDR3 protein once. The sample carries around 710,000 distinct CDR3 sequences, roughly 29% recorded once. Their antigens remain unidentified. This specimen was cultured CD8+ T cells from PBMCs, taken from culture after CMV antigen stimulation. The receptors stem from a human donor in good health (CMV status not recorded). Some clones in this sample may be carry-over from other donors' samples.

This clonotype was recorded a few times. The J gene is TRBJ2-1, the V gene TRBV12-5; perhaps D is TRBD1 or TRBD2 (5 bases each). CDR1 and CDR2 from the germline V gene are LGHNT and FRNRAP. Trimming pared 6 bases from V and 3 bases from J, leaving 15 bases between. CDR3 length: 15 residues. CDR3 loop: CASGKGRSIYNEQFF. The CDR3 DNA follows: TGTGCTAGTGGGAAGGGACGGTCAATCTACAATGAGCAGTTCTTC.

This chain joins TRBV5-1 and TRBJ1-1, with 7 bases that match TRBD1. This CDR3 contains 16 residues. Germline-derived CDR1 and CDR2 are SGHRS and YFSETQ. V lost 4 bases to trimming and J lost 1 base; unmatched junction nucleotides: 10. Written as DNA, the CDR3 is TGCGCCAGCAGCCAAGCTTCACAGGGGCCGAACACTGAAGCTTTCTTT. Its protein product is CASSQASQGPNTEAFF. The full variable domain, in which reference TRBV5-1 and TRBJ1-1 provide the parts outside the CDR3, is KAGVTQTPRYLIKTRGQQVTLSCSPISGHRSVSWYQQTPGQGLQFLFEYFSETQRNKGNFPGRFSGRQFSNSRSEMNVSTLELGDSALYLCASSQASQGPNTEAFFGQGTRLTVV.

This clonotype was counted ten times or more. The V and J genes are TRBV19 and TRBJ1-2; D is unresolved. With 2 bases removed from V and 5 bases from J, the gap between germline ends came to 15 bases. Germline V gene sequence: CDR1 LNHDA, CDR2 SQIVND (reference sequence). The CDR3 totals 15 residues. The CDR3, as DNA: TGTGCCAGTAGTATACAGGCCACCCGGTGGTATGGCTACACCTTC. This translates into CASSIQATRWYGYTF.

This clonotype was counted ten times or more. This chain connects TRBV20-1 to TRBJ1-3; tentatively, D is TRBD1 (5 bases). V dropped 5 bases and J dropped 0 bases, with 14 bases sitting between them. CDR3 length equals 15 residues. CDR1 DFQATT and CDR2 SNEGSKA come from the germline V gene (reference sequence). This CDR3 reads CSADGGVGSGNTIYF. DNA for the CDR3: TGCAGTGCTGATGGGGGGGTAGGCTCTGGAAACACCATATATTTT.

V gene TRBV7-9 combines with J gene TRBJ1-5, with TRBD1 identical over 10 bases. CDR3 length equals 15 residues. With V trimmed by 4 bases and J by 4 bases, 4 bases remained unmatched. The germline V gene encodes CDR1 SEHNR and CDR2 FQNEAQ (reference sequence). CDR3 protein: CASSSRQGANQPQHF. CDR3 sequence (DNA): TGTGCCAGCAGCTCCCGACAGGGGGCTAATCAGCCCCAGCATTTT. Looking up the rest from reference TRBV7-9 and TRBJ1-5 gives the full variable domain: DTGVSQNPRHKITKRGQNVTFRCDPISEHNRLYWYRQTLGQGPEFLTYFQNEAQLEKSRLLSDRFSAERPKGSFSTLEIQRTEQGDSAMYLCASSSRQGANQPQHFGDGTRLSIL.